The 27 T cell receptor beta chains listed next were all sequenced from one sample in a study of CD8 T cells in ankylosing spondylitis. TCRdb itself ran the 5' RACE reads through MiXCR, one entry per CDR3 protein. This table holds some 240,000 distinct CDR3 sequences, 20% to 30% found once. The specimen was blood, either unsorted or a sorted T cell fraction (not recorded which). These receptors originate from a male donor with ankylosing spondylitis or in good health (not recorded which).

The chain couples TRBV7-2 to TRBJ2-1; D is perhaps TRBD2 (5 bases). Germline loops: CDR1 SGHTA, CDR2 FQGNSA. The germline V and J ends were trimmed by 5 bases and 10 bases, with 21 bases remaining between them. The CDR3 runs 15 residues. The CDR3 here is CASSPRTAGMAEQFF. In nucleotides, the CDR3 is TGTGCCAGCAGCCCCAGGACTGCCGGGATGGCCGAGCAGTTCTTC.

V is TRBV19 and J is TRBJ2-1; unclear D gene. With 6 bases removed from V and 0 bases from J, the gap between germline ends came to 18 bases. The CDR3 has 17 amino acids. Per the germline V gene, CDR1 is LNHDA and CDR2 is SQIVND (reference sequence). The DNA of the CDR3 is TGTGCCAGTAGCCGCGGTAGAGAAATAAGCTCCTACAATGAGCAGTTCTTC. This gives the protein CASSRGREISSYNEQFF.

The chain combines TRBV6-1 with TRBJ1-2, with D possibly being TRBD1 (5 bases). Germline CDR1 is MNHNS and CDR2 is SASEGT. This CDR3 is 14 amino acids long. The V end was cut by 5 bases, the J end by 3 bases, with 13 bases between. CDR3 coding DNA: TGTGCCAGCAGTCTTGGGGCACCCGACTATGGCTACACCTTC. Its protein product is CASSLGAPDYGYTF.

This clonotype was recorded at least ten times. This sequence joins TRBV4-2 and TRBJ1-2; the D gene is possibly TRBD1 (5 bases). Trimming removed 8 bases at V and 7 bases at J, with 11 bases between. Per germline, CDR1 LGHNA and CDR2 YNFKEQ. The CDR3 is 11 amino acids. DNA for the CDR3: TGTGCCAGCCTAGGGGTGGCTGGCTACACCTTC. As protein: CASLGVAGYTF.

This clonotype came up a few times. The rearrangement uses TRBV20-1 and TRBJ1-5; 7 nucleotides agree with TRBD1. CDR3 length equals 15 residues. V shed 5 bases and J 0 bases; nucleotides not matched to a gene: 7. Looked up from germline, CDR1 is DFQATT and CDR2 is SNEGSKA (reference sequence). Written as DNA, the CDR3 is TGCAGTGCTCCTAAACAGGGGATTAGCAATCAGCCCCAGCATTTT. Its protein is CSAPKQGISNQPQHF.

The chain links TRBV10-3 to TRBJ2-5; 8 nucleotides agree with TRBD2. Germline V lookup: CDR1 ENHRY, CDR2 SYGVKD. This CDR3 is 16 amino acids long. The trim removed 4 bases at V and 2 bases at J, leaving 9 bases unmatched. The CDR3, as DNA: TGTGCCATCAGTGGGACGGAAGCGGGGGCACAAGAGACCCAGTACTTC. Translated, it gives CAISGTEAGAQETQYF.

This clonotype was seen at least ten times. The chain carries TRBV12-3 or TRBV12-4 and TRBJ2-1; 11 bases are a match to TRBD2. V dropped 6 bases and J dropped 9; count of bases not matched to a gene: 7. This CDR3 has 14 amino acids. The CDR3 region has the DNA TGTGCCAGCAGGCAAGCTACTAGCGGGGGTGAGCAGTTCTTC. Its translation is CASRQATSGGEQFF.

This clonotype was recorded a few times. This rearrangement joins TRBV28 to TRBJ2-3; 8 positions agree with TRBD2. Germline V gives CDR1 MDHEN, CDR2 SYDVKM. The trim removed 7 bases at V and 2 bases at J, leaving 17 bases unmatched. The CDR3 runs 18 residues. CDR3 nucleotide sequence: TGTGCCAGCACCCAGGCCGCGGGGGGCAGAATCCACACAGATACGCAGTATTTT. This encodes CASTQAAGGRIHTDTQYF.

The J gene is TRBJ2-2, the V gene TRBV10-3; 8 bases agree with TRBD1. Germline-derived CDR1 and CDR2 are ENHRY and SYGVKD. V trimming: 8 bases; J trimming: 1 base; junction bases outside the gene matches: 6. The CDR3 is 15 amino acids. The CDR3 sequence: CAIPGGQGNTGELFF. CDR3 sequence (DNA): TGTGCCATCCCCGGAGGACAGGGGAACACCGGGGAGCTGTTTTTT.

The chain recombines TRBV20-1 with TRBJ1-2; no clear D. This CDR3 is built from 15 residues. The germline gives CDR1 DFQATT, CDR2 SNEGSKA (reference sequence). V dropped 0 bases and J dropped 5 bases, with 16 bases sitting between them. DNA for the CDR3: TGCAGTGCTAGAGATCGGGCTCTTAGCTCTTATGGCTACACCTTC. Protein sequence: CSARDRALSSYGYTF.

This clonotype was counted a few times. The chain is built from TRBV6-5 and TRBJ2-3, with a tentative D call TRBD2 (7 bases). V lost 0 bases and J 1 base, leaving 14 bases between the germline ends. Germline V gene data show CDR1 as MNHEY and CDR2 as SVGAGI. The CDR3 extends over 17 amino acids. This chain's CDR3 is CASSYSGGGLGTDTQYF. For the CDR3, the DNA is TGTGCCAGCAGTTACTCGGGGGGGGGCCTCGGCACAGATACGCAGTATTTT.

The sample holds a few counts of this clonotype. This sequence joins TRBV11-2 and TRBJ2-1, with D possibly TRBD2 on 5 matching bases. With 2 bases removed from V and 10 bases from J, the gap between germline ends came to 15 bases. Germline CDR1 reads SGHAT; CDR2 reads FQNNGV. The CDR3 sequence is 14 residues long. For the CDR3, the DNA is TGTGCCAGCAGCTTAACCGGACTTATCGGGGAGCAGTTCTTC. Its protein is CASSLTGLIGEQFF.

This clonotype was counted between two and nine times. CDR3 loop: CATSRDQGLDEQFF. CDR3 in DNA: TGTGCCACCAGCAGAGATCAGGGGCTCGATGAGCAGTTCTTC. The J gene is TRBJ2-1, the V gene TRBV15; D may be TRBD1 (6 bases). The CDR3 runs 14 residues. The ends were cut back, 0 bases at V and 8 bases at J, with 11 bases in the middle. CDR1 and CDR2 from the germline V gene are LNHNV and YYDKDF (reference sequence). Together with reference TRBV15 and TRBJ2-1, the CDR3 gives the full variable domain: DAMVIQNPRYQVTQFGKPVTLSCSQTLNHNVMYWYQQKSSQAPKLLFHYYDKDFNNEADTPDNFQSRRPNTSFCFLDIRSPGLGDTAMYLCATSRDQGLDEQFFGPGTRLTVL.

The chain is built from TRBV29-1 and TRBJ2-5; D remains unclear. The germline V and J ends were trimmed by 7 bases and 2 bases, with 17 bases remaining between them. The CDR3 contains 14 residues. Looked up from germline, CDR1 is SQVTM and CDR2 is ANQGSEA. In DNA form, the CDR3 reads TGCAGCGCTTCCGTCAGCGAGGTTCAAGAGACCCAGTACTTC. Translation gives CSASVSEVQETQYF.

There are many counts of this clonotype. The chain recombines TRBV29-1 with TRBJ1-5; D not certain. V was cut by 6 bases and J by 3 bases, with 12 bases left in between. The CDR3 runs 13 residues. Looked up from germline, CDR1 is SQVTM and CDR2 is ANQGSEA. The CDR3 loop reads CSVLPGPNQPQHF. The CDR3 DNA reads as TGCAGCGTCCTCCCGGGTCCCAATCAGCCCCAGCATTTT.

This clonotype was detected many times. CDR3 protein: CSVGDNYGYTF. The CDR3 coding sequence is TGCAGCGTTGGGGACAACTATGGCTACACCTTC. The chain employs TRBV29-1 and TRBJ1-2; perhaps TRBD1 as D (5 bases). Germline-derived CDR1 and CDR2 are SQVTM and ANQGSEA. The CDR3 sequence is 11 residues long. The V gene lost 4 bases and the J gene lost 2 bases, with 5 bases spanning the gap. The whole variable domain, remainder taken from reference TRBV29-1 and TRBJ1-2, is SAVISQKPSRDICQRGTSLTIQCQVDSQVTMMFWYRQQPGQSLTLIATANQGSEATYESGFVIDKFPISRPNLTFSTLTVSNMSPEDSSIYLCSVGDNYGYTFGSGTRLTVV.

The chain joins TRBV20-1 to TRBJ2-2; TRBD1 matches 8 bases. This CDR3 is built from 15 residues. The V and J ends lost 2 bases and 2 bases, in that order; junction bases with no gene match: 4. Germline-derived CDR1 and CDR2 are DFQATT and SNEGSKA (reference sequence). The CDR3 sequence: CSARRGTGNTGELFF. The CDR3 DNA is TGCAGTGCTAGACGGGGGACAGGCAACACCGGGGAGCTGTTTTTT.

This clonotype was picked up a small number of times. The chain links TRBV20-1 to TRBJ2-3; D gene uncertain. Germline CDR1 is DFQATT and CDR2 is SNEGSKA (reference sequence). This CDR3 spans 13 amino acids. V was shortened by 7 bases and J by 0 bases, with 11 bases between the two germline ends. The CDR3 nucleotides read TGCAGTGGTCTGCTTCTAAGCACAGATACGCAGTATTTT. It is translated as CSGLLLSTDTQYF.

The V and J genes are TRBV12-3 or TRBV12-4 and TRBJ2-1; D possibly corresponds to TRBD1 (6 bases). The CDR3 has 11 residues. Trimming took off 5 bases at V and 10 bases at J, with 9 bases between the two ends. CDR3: CASSLGTEQFF. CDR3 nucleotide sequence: TGTGCCAGCAGTCTCGGGACAGAGCAGTTCTTC.

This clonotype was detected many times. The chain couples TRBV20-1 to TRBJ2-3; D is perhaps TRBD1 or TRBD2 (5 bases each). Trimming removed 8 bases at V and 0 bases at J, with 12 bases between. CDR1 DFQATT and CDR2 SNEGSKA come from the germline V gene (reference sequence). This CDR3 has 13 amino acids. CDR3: CSTGRTSTDTQYF. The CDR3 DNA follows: TGCAGTACAGGCCGGACTAGCACAGATACGCAGTATTTT.

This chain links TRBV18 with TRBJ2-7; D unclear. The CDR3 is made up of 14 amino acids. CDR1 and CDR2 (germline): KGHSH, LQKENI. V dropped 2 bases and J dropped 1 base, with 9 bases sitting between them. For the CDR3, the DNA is TGTGCCAGCTCACCATCCACAGCGTCCTACGAGCAGTACTTC. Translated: CASSPSTASYEQYF.

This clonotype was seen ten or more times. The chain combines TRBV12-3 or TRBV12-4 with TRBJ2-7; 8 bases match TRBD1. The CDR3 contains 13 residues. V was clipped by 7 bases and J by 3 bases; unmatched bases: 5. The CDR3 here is CASNRGTVYEQYF. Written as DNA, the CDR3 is TGTGCCAGCAACAGGGGGACAGTCTACGAGCAGTACTTC.

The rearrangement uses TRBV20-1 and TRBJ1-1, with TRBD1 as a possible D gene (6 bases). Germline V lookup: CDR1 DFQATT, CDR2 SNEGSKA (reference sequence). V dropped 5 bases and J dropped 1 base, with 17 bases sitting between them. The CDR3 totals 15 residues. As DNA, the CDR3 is TGCAGTGCTGGGGCAGGGGCTGGATCGAACACTGAAGCTTTCTTT. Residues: CSAGAGAGSNTEAFF.

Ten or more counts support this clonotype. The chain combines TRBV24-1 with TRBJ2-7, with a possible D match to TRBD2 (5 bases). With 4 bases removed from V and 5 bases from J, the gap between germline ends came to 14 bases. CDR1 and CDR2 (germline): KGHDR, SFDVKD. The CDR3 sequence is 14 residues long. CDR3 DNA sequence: TGTGCCACCAGTGACGCTGGCTCAGCGGACGAGCAGTACTTC. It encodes CATSDAGSADEQYF.

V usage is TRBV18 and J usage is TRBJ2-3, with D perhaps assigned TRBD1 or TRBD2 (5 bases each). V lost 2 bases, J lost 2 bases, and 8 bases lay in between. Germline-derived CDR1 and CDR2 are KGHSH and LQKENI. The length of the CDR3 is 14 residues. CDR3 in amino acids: CASSPTGTTDTQYF. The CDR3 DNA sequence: TGTGCCAGCTCACCAACCGGGACCACAGATACGCAGTATTTT. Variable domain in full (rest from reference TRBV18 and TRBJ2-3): NAGVMQNPRHLVRRRGQEARLRCSPMKGHSHVYWYRQLPEEGLKFMVYLQKENIIDESGMPKERFSAEFPKEGPSILRIQQVVRGDSAAYFCASSPTGTTDTQYFGPGTRLTVL.

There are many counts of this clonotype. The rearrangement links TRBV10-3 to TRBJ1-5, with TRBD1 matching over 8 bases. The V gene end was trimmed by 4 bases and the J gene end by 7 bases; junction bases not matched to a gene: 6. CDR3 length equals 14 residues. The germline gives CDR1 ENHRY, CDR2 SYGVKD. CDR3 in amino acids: CAISVSGGDQPQHF. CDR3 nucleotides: TGTGCCATCAGTGTCTCAGGGGGCGACCAGCCCCAGCATTTT.

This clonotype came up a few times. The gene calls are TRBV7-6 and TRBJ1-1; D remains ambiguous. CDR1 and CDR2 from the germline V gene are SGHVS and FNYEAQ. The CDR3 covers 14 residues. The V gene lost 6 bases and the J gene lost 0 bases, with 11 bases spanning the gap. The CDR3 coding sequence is TGTGCCAGCAGGACTCCCGACATGAACACTGAAGCTTTCTTT. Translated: CASRTPDMNTEAFF.